These T cell receptor beta chains were read from a single sample in a study of TIL therapy for anti-PD-1-resistant metastatic lung cancer. Assay: immunoSEQ multiplex PCR; the TCRdb copy retains only in-frame clones and omits some. The sample consists of tens of thousands of clones, under 75% of them appearing once. The specimen comprised blood, sampled at baseline. Receptors originate from a person between 30 and 79 years old with non-small cell lung cancer. Each CDR3 is given with its conserved first and last residue. The order of the fields is CDR3 protein, CDR3 DNA, J gene, clone size, D gene, V gene. A D gene is named only where the DNA matches it firmly. Clone size is given for some rows only: seen once, a few or many times, or a class if the clone is expanded.

cdr3_aa: CASSQQGVSTDTQYF
cdr3_nt: TGTGCCAGCAGCCAACAGGGAGTTAGCACAGATACGCAGTATTTT
j_call: TRBJ2-3
clone_size: -
d_call: -
v_call: TRBV11-3

cdr3_aa: CACQQPLYGYTF
cdr3_nt: TGTGCCTGTCAGCAGCCCCTATATGGCTACACCTTC
j_call: TRBJ1-2
clone_size: -
d_call: -
v_call: TRBV30

cdr3_aa: CASSARDRGSNQPQHF
cdr3_nt: TGTGCCAGCAGCGCCCGGGACAGGGGGTCCAATCAGCCCCAGCATTTT
j_call: TRBJ1-5
clone_size: -
d_call: TRBD1
v_call: TRBV5-6

cdr3_aa: CASRTGVARGPLHF
cdr3_nt: TGTGCCAGCAGGACAGGGGTAGCCCGTGGACCCCTCCACTTT
j_call: TRBJ1-6
clone_size: -
d_call: TRBD1
v_call: TRBV6-6

cdr3_aa: CASSPPGQTSGNTIYF
cdr3_nt: TGTGCCAGCTCACCACCGGGACAGACATCTGGAAACACCATATATTTT
j_call: TRBJ1-3
clone_size: -
d_call: TRBD1
v_call: TRBV18

cdr3_aa: CASRLAEGSEQFF
cdr3_nt: TGTGCCAGTAGACTAGCGGAAGGGAGTGAGCAGTTCTTC
j_call: TRBJ2-1
clone_size: -
d_call: TRBD2
v_call: TRBV19

cdr3_aa: CASNTWGVGPTEAFF
cdr3_nt: TGTGCCAGCAACACATGGGGAGTCGGGCCCACTGAAGCTTTCTTT
j_call: TRBJ1-1
clone_size: -
d_call: -
v_call: TRBV7-2

cdr3_aa: CASSNQFGTEAFF
cdr3_nt: TGTGCCAGCAGTAACCAGTTTGGGACTGAAGCTTTCTTT
j_call: TRBJ1-1
clone_size: few
d_call: -
v_call: TRBV6-1

cdr3_aa: CAISDRANTEAFF
cdr3_nt: TGTGCCATCAGTGACAGGGCGAACACTGAAGCTTTCTTT
j_call: TRBJ1-1
clone_size: few
d_call: -
v_call: TRBV10-3

cdr3_aa: CASSGRAVPYNEQFF
cdr3_nt: TGTGCCAGCAGCGGGAGGGCCGTCCCCTACAATGAGCAGTTCTTC
j_call: TRBJ2-1
clone_size: -
d_call: TRBD2
v_call: TRBV4-2

cdr3_aa: CASSQDIGFGSYNEQFF
cdr3_nt: TGTGCCAGCAGCCAAGATATCGGCTTCGGCTCCTACAATGAGCAGTTCTTC
j_call: TRBJ2-1
clone_size: few
d_call: -
v_call: TRBV14

cdr3_aa: CASSVTSGFVNEQFF
cdr3_nt: TGTGCCAGTAGTGTGACTAGCGGGTTCGTCAATGAGCAGTTCTTC
j_call: TRBJ2-1
clone_size: -
d_call: TRBD2
v_call: TRBV19

cdr3_aa: CSKSSGASTDTQYF
cdr3_nt: TGCAGCAAATCTAGCGGGGCTAGCACAGATACGCAGTATTTT
j_call: TRBJ2-3
clone_size: -
d_call: TRBD2
v_call: TRBV29-1

cdr3_aa: CSVEGAWETQYF
cdr3_nt: TGCAGCGTTGAGGGGGCCTGGGAGACCCAGTACTTC
j_call: TRBJ2-5
clone_size: -
d_call: -
v_call: TRBV29-1

cdr3_aa: CASSAPGQGSTDTQYF
cdr3_nt: TGTGCCAGCAGTGCCCCCGGGCAGGGGAGCACAGATACGCAGTATTTT
j_call: TRBJ2-3
clone_size: -
d_call: -
v_call: TRBV6-1

cdr3_aa: CAWGGTAYEQFF
cdr3_nt: TGTGCCTGGGGAGGGACAGCTTATGAGCAGTTCTTC
j_call: TRBJ2-1
clone_size: few
d_call: -
v_call: TRBV30